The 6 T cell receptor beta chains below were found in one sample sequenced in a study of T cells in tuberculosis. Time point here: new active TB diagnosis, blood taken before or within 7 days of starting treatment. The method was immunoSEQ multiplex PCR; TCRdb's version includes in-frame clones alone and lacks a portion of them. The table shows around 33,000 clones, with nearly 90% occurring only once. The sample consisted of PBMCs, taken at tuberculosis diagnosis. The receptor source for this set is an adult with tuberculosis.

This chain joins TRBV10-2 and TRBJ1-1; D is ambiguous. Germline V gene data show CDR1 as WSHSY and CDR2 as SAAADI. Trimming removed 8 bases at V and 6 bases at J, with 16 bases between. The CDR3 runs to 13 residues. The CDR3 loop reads CASGLTPQAEAFF. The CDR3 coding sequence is TGCGCCAGCGGGTTAACACCTCAGGCTGAAGCTTTCTTT.

The CDR3: CASSYSRGISYGYTF. The CDR3 coding sequence is TGTGCCAGCAGTTACTCCCGGGGTATTAGCTATGGCTACACCTTC. The V call is TRBV6-5, the J call TRBJ1-2; D is uncertain. This CDR3 contains 15 residues. In germline, CDR1 is MNHEY, CDR2 SVGAGI. Trimming took off 0 bases at V and 4 bases at J, with 12 bases between the two ends.

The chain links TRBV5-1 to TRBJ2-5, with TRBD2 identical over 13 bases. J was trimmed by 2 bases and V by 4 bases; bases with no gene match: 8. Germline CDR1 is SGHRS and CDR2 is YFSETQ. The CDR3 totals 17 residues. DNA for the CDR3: TGCGCCAGCAGCCAAGGACTAGCGGGGGCACCGCAAGAGACCCAGTACTTC. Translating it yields CASSQGLAGAPQETQYF. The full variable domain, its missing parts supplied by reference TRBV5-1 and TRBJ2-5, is KAGVTQTPRYLIKTRGQQVTLSCSPISGHRSVSWYQQTPGQGLQFLFEYFSETQRNKGNFPGRFSGRQFSNSRSEMNVSTLELGDSALYLCASSQGLAGAPQETQYFGPGTRLLVL.

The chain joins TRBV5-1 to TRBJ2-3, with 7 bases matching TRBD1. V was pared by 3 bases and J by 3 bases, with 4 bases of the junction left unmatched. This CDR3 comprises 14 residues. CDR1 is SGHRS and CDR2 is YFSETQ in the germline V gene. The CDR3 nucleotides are TGCGCCAGCAGCTCCCGACAGGGAACAGATACGCAGTATTTT. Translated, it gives CASSSRQGTDTQYF.

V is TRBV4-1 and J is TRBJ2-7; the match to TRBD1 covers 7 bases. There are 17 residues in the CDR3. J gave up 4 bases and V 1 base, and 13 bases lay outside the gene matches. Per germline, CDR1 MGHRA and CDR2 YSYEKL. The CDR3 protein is CASSQVAKGGVLYEQYF. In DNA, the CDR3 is TGCGCCAGCAGCCAAGTCGCGAAAGGGGGCGTTCTGTACGAGCAGTACTTC.

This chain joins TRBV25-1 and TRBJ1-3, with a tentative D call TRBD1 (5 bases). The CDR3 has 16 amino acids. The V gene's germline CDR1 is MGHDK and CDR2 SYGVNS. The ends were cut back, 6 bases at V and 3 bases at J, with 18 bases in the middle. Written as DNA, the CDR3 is TGTGCCAGCAGACGCGACTACGGGGGGAGTGGAAACACCATATATTTT. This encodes CASRRDYGGSGNTIYF.